Below, 30 T cell receptor beta chains from the same sample are listed, as sequenced in a study of cytomegalovirus exposure and HLA in healthy donors. PCR involved 60 Vbeta and 13 Jbeta primers. TCRdb keeps only in-frame clones here, not all; method: immunoSEQ multiplex PCR. The table has roughly 110,000 clones, 67% seen once. The sequencing input was PBMCs. These receptors were obtained from a man younger than 30 in good health and CMV-seropositive.

CDR3: CASSAQQGYYEQYV. CDR3 DNA: TGTGCCAGCAGCGCTCAACAGGGTTACTACGAGCAGTACGTC. The genes are TRBV5-6 and TRBJ2-7, with a tentative D call TRBD1 (6 bases). CDR1 and CDR2 (germline): SGHDT, YYEEEE. Trimming took off 4 bases at V and 3 bases at J, with 14 bases between the two ends. This CDR3 is 14 amino acids long.

This chain joins TRBV20-1 and TRBJ2-5; D is ambiguous. The CDR3 consists of 11 residues. Germline V gene lookup returns CDR1 DFQATT and CDR2 SNEGSKA (reference sequence). The ends were cut back, 6 bases at V and 4 bases at J, with 9 bases in the middle. The CDR3 DNA sequence: TGCAGTGCAGGTAGAGGAGAGACCCAGTACTTC. It translates to CSAGRGETQYF.

The chain links TRBV11-2 to TRBJ1-4, with D uncertain. The V gene lost 3 bases and the J gene lost 8 bases, with 16 bases spanning the gap. The CDR3 totals 15 residues. The V gene's germline CDR1 is SGHAT and CDR2 FQNNGV. Here the CDR3 reads CASSLKLSGGEKLFF. CDR3 DNA: TGTGCCAGCAGCTTGAAACTTTCCGGAGGGGAAAAACTGTTTTTT.

This clone was seen a single time. V and J are TRBV6-1 and TRBJ1-1; 9 positions agree with TRBD1. Germline V lookup: CDR1 MNHNS, CDR2 SASEGT. This CDR3 contains 15 residues. Unmatched junction bases numbered 4, after V lost 4 bases and J lost 1 base. The CDR3, as DNA: TGTGCCAGCAGTGGGACAGGGGCCGGGAACACTGAAGCTTTCTTT. Protein: CASSGTGAGNTEAFF.

CDR3 region: CASSPHSGGGNTEAFF. Here the CDR3 DNA reads TGTGCCAGCTCACCACACTCCGGGGGTGGTAACACTGAAGCTTTCTTT. The genes are TRBV18 and TRBJ1-1; TRBD1 might be the D (5 bases). Germline lookup yields CDR1 KGHSH and CDR2 LQKENI. The CDR3 length is 16 residues. V dropped 1 base and J dropped 2 bases, with 14 bases sitting between them.

This clone showed up just a few times. The chain couples TRBV7-9 to TRBJ2-5; 11 positions agree with TRBD2. V lost 1 base, J lost 5 bases, and 3 bases stayed unmatched. The length of the CDR3 is 15 residues. Germline lookup yields CDR1 SEHNR and CDR2 FQNEAQ (reference sequence). CDR3 in amino acids: CASSLVTSGVETQYF. The CDR3 DNA is TGTGCCAGCAGCTTAGTGACTAGCGGGGTCGAGACCCAGTACTTC.

This clone was observed once. The chain carries TRBV2 and TRBJ2-3; 7 bases agree with TRBD1. The CDR3 totals 15 residues. V was clipped by 7 bases and J by 2 bases; unmatched bases: 9. Germline lookup yields CDR1 SNHLY and CDR2 FYNNEI. CDR3 DNA: TGTGCCAGCAAGAGGGAGACAGGGCACACAGATACGCAGTATTTT. This codes for CASKRETGHTDTQYF.

This rearrangement joins TRBV7-9 to TRBJ1-4; D perhaps matches TRBD1 (5 bases). The V end was cut by 0 bases, the J end by 8 bases, with 13 bases between. CDR1 and CDR2 (germline): SEHNR, FQNEAQ (reference sequence). The CDR3 spans 15 residues. The CDR3 nucleotides read TGTGCCAGCAGCTTAGCGGCTACAAGGGGCGAAAAACTGTTTTTT. This encodes CASSLAATRGEKLFF. Full variable domain (missing parts from reference TRBV7-9 and TRBJ1-4): DTGVSQNPRHKITKRGQNVTFRCDPISEHNRLYWYRQTLGQGPEFLTYFQNEAQLEKSRLLSDRFSAERPKGSFSTLEIQRTEQGDSAMYLCASSLAATRGEKLFFGSGTQLSVL.

The chain links TRBV19 to TRBJ2-6, with 12 bases that match TRBD1. This CDR3 has 17 residues. The J segment lost 3 bases and the V segment lost 5 bases, leaving 5 bases of the junction unmatched. Germline CDR1 reads LNHDA; CDR2 reads SQIVND (reference sequence). CDR3 sequence reads: CASSSGTGGVGANVLTF. For the CDR3, the DNA is TGTGCCAGTAGTTCCGGGACAGGGGGCGTTGGGGCCAACGTCCTGACTTTC.

The chain combines TRBV6-5 with TRBJ1-2; 10 bases map to TRBD1. The V segment lost 6 bases and the J segment 5 bases; nucleotides outside the gene matches: 3. Germline CDR1 MNHEY, CDR2 SVGAGI. The CDR3 has 13 amino acids. This CDR3 reads CASSRDRGYGYTF. CDR3 sequence (DNA): TGTGCCAGCAGCCGGGACAGGGGATATGGCTACACCTTC.

J is TRBJ1-1 and V is TRBV5-1; D not resolved. Trimming shortened V by 4 bases and J by 4 bases, and 14 bases separated the two germline ends. The germline gives CDR1 SGHRS, CDR2 YFSETQ. The length of the CDR3 is 14 residues. The CDR3 region is CASSQDQVGTEAFF. CDR3 DNA: TGCGCCAGCAGCCAAGATCAGGTTGGCACTGAAGCTTTCTTT.

This chain links TRBV6-1 with TRBJ2-7, with TRBD1 identical over 8 bases. V shed 8 bases, J shed 2 bases, and the junction held 8 bases outside the gene matches. CDR1 is MNHNS, CDR2 SASEGT, per germline. The CDR3 consists of 14 residues. The CDR3 here is CASETRDRPYEQYF. Here the CDR3 DNA reads TGTGCCAGCGAAACCCGGGACAGGCCCTACGAGCAGTACTTC.

There are a few counts of this clone. This chain joins TRBV6-1 and TRBJ2-2, with 8 bases matching TRBD2. There are 16 residues in the CDR3. With V trimmed by 1 base and J by 0 bases, 1 base remained unmatched. Germline-derived CDR1 and CDR2 are MNHNS and SASEGT. CDR3 residues: CASSEDSGTNTGELFF. DNA for the CDR3: TGTGCCAGCAGTGAAGATAGCGGGACGAACACCGGGGAGCTGTTTTTT.

The V and J genes are TRBV7-2 and TRBJ1-5; 9 positions agree with TRBD1. CDR1 is SGHTA and CDR2 is FQGNSA in the germline V gene. The CDR3 consists of 17 residues. The J segment lost 15 bases and the V segment lost 3 bases, leaving 21 bases of the junction unmatched. The CDR3 here is CASSFVFAETARQGGHF. As DNA, the CDR3 is TGTGCCAGCAGCTTTGTTTTCGCCGAAACCGCAAGACAGGGGGGGCATTTT.

The table lists this clone with a count of one. J is TRBJ2-7 and V is TRBV15; 7 nucleotides line up with TRBD1. Trimming removed 3 bases from V and 0 bases from J; junction bases left unmatched: 8. Germline V gene lookup returns CDR1 LNHNV and CDR2 YYDKDF (reference sequence). The CDR3 is 16 residues long. CDR3 in amino acids: CATSRPRGQLSYEQYF. The CDR3 DNA reads as TGTGCCACCAGCAGGCCGAGGGGACAGCTCTCCTACGAGCAGTACTTC.

This clone was picked up a small number of times. The junction departs from germline at one end; a sequencing error may be responsible. For the CDR3, the DNA is TGTTCCAGCAGCGCAAATTGGGGTCGGGACAGAGTGGAGAATTCACCCCTCCACTTT. This encodes CSSSANWGRDRVENSPLHF. The chain combines TRBV7-9 with TRBJ1-6; 7 nucleotides agree with TRBD1. This CDR3 spans 19 amino acids. Looked up from germline, CDR1 is SEHNR and CDR2 is FQNEAQ (reference sequence).

The genes are TRBV5-1 and TRBJ1-5, with D perhaps matching TRBD1 (5 bases). Germline V gene sequence: CDR1 SGHRS, CDR2 YFSETQ. The V end was cut by 1 base, the J end by 3 bases, with 8 bases between. The CDR3 covers 14 residues. This CDR3 reads CASSLTGVNQPQHF. CDR3 DNA sequence: TGCGCCAGCAGCTTGACAGGAGTCAATCAGCCCCAGCATTTT.

This rearrangement joins TRBV6-5 to TRBJ1-2; D gene uncertain. Germline V CDR1 and CDR2: MNHEY, SVGAGI. The V end was cut by 6 bases, the J end by 4 bases, with 18 bases between. CDR3 length equals 15 residues. CDR3 nucleotide sequence: TGTGCCAGCAGCGATCGCTGGGCTGACCTCTATGGCTACACCTTC. Protein product: CASSDRWADLYGYTF.

The chain is built from TRBV11-3 and TRBJ1-1; weak D call: TRBD1 (5 bases). Trimming removed 5 bases at V and 0 bases at J, with 13 bases between. CDR1 SGHNT and CDR2 YENEEA come from the germline V gene. This CDR3 spans 15 amino acids. The chain's CDR3 is CASSPGGELNTEAFF. CDR3 in DNA: TGTGCCAGCAGCCCGGGGGGAGAGCTGAACACTGAAGCTTTCTTT.

In this sample, this clone turned up a few times. V is TRBV11-2 and J is TRBJ1-2; maybe TRBD1 (6 bases). This CDR3 is 14 amino acids long. From germline, CDR1 is SGHAT and CDR2 FQNNGV. Trimming left V 6 bases short and J 1 base short, with 12 bases between. The DNA for the CDR3 is TGTGCCAGCAGGGGGGCAGGTCATAACTATGGCTACACCTTC. It yields the protein CASRGAGHNYGYTF.

This clone has just a few counts. This chain joins TRBV18 and TRBJ2-5; weak D call: TRBD1 (7 bases). V was trimmed by 6 bases and J by 2 bases, leaving 10 bases between them. The CDR3 spans 13 residues. Germline V gives CDR1 KGHSH, CDR2 LQKENI. CDR3 coding DNA: TGTGCCAGCTCGGCGGGACAGCAAGAGACCCAGTACTTC. It encodes CASSAGQQETQYF.

This clone has more than one count but fewer than ten. The chain has TRBV5-6 and TRBJ2-7; TRBD2 agrees at 7 bases. This CDR3 contains 14 residues. V was pared by 0 bases and J by 4 bases, with 4 bases of the junction left unmatched. The germline V gene encodes CDR1 SGHDT and CDR2 YYEEEE. As DNA, the CDR3 is TGTGCCAGCAGCTTGGTGGGCGGGGGATACGAGCAGTACGTC. It specifies CASSLVGGGYEQYV.

The chain carries TRBV6-6 and TRBJ1-6; perhaps TRBD1 as D (5 bases). The CDR3 sequence is 15 residues long. Germline-derived CDR1 and CDR2 are MNHNY and SVGAGI (reference sequence). Trimming pared 7 bases from V and 8 bases from J, leaving 18 bases between. CDR3 coding DNA: TGTGCCAGCACCCCGTGGTGGGGCGGTGATTCACCCCTCCACTTT. Translating it yields CASTPWWGGDSPLHF.

The V call is TRBV27, the J call TRBJ1-1; TRBD1 is a possible D gene (5 bases). Germline lookup yields CDR1 MNHEY and CDR2 SMNVEV (reference sequence). The CDR3 covers 14 residues. Trimming removed 7 bases at V and 1 base at J, with 13 bases between. As DNA, the CDR3 is TGTGCCAGCATGCAGGGCGTACGGAACACTGAAGCTTTCTTT. It yields the protein CASMQGVRNTEAFF.

This chain connects TRBV9 to TRBJ1-4; 8 bases align to TRBD1. J was trimmed by 7 bases and V by 4 bases; bases with no gene match: 6. This CDR3 comprises 14 residues. Germline V gene data show CDR1 as SGDLS and CDR2 as YYNGEE. The CDR3 DNA follows: TGTGCCAGCAGCTCGGACAGGGTGGTTGAAAAACTGTTTTTT. It translates to CASSSDRVVEKLFF.

The V call is TRBV7-7, the J call TRBJ2-5; a weak D match, TRBD1 (6 bases). Looked up from germline, CDR1 is SSHAT and CDR2 is FNYEAQ (reference sequence). V was shortened by 3 bases and J by 2 bases, with 10 bases between the two germline ends. This CDR3 spans 14 amino acids. The CDR3 loop is CASSLAGTQETQYF. Here the CDR3 DNA reads TGTGCCAGCAGCTTGGCCGGGACACAAGAGACCCAGTACTTC.

J is TRBJ2-1 and V is TRBV5-3, with 9 bases fitting TRBD1. TRBV5-3 is given ORF status, its function remaining uncertain. The ends lost 4 bases at V and 9 bases at J; junction bases unmatched: 5. The CDR3 contains 13 residues. The CDR3 nucleotides are TGTGCCAGAAGCGGAACAGGGGGCGGTGAGCAGTTCTTC. Its protein product is CARSGTGGGEQFF.

This clone has only a few counts. CDR3 nucleotides: TGTGCCAGCAGCGTACTAGCGGGGGGCGAGGAGCAGTTCTTC. Encoded protein: CASSVLAGGEEQFF. The V call is TRBV9, the J call TRBJ2-1; 11 nucleotides align to TRBD2. Germline assignment: CDR1 SGDLS and CDR2 YYNGEE. V dropped 1 base and J dropped 10; count of bases not matched to a gene: 4. The CDR3 has 14 residues.

The CDR3 DNA reads as TGTGCCAGCAGTTGGCTGGACAGAGCTAACTATGGCTACACCTTC. Translating gives CASSWLDRANYGYTF. The chain joins TRBV6-1 to TRBJ1-2; D possibly corresponds to TRBD1 (6 bases). V lost 5 bases, J lost 0 bases, and 13 bases lay in between. The length of the CDR3 is 15 residues. Per germline, CDR1 MNHNS and CDR2 SASEGT.

The CDR3 sequence is CAIGSGGANEQFF. As DNA, the CDR3 is TGTGCCATCGGGTCGGGCGGGGCCAATGAGCAGTTCTTC. The chain joins TRBV10-3 to TRBJ2-1, with a tentative D call TRBD2 (6 bases). Looked up from germline, CDR1 is ENHRY and CDR2 is SYGVKD. The V and J ends lost 8 bases and 6 bases respectively, with 14 bases between them. This CDR3 spans 13 amino acids.